These 7 T cell receptor beta chains originate from one sample sequenced in a study of blood T cell repertoires in COVID-19. Produced via immunoSEQ multiplex PCR; TCRdb's table is partial and in-frame only. The table includes roughly 410,000 clones, roughly 90% detected once. Source material: peripheral blood. The receptors here all came from a woman aged 35 to 49 with COVID-19, enrolled during active disease.

The chain couples TRBV11-2 to TRBJ1-2; D gene ambiguous. The V gene lost 0 bases and the J gene lost 8 bases, with 10 bases spanning the gap. Germline V gene data show CDR1 as SGHAT and CDR2 as FQNNGV. This CDR3 contains 13 residues. CDR3 protein: CASSLDRSGGYTF. Written as DNA, the CDR3 is TGTGCCAGCAGCTTAGATCGGAGTGGCGGCTACACCTTC.

The chain uses TRBV9 and TRBJ2-5; D uncertain. V dropped 3 bases and J dropped 4 bases, with 16 bases sitting between them. This CDR3 spans 15 amino acids. Germline-derived CDR1 and CDR2 are SGDLS and YYNGEE. CDR3 region: CASSAWAQIPETQYF. The CDR3 DNA reads TGTGCCAGCAGCGCATGGGCACAGATCCCAGAGACCCAGTACTTC.

The V call is TRBV6-5, the J call TRBJ1-1, with 7 nucleotides matching TRBD1. Germline V CDR1 and CDR2: MNHEY, SVGAGI. The CDR3 runs 12 residues. V lost 0 bases to trimming and J lost 10 bases; unmatched junction nucleotides: 2. The CDR3 DNA sequence: TGTGCCAGCAGTTACTCTACAGGGGTAGCTTTCTTT. Translation: CASSYSTGVAFF.

This clone was seen only once. V gene TRBV7-2 combines with J gene TRBJ2-7; 11 nucleotides match TRBD2. This CDR3 contains 14 residues. Germline V gene lookup returns CDR1 SGHTA and CDR2 FQGNSA. The V segment lost 5 bases and the J segment 7 bases; nucleotides outside the gene matches: 7. The CDR3: CASSETSGGPEQYF. The CDR3 bases are TGTGCCAGCAGCGAAACTAGCGGGGGTCCGGAGCAGTACTTC.

The genes are TRBV7-5 and TRBJ2-1; the table's D call of TRBD2 was not tested on the DNA. TRBV7-5 is designated a pseudogene. This CDR3 spans 18 amino acids. CDR3 amino acids: CARSSQGLAGPLFNEQFF. In nucleotides, the CDR3 is TGTGCCAGAAGCTCACAGGGACTAGCGGGACCACTCTTCAATGAGCAGTTCTTC.

J is TRBJ2-5 and V is TRBV28, with 8 positions matching TRBD1. Germline loops: CDR1 MDHEN, CDR2 SYDVKM. V shed 6 bases, J shed 5 bases, and the junction held 5 bases outside the gene matches. This CDR3 has 13 residues. In DNA, the CDR3 is TGTGCCAGCAGGACCCAGGGGGCCGAGACCCAGTACTTC. Amino acid sequence: CASRTQGAETQYF.

This clone appeared a single time. The chain links TRBV6-5 to TRBJ2-7; 8 bases are shared with TRBD1. V shed 6 bases and J 9 bases; nucleotides not matched to a gene: 10. Germline V CDR1 and CDR2: MNHEY, SVGAGI. The CDR3 loop spans 13 amino acids. Written as DNA, the CDR3 is TGTGCCAGCAGAGGGACAGGCCTCTATGTGCAGTACTTC. It is translated as CASRGTGLYVQYF.